What follows is one T cell receptor (beta chain) and its context. Its antigen is not identified. These data belong to a study of OX40 agonist ivuxolimab in advanced cancers. On the study more broadly: Hepatocellular carcinoma, melanoma, renal cell or head and neck cancer affected the dose-escalation patients. Points from the study as a whole: On average, CD8+ T cells had more expanded clones than CD4+.

Sequenced by immunoSEQ multiplex PCR; TCRdb stores in-frame clones only, minus some. The table lists 73,000 or so clones, approximately 79% of them singletons. Samples were taken at baseline and on day 1 of cycles 4 and 7. The input for sequencing was CD4+ or CD8+ T cells sorted from blood, taken in a trial of the OX40 agonist ivuxolimab. This receptor was taken from an adult with an advanced solid tumor such as melanoma, head and neck, liver or kidney cancer.

The CDR3 nucleotides read TGCGCCAGCAGCTTGGGACAGGGTGAGGGAACAGATACGCAGTATTTT. This sequence encodes CASSLGQGEGTDTQYF. The V call is TRBV5-1, the J call TRBJ2-3, with TRBD1 matching 7 bases. Losses at the gene ends were 0 bases for V and 3 bases for J; bases not matched to a gene: 7. The CDR3 spans 16 residues. Germline V gene data show CDR1 as SGHRS and CDR2 as YFSETQ. The whole variable domain, remainder taken from reference TRBV5-1 and TRBJ2-3, is KAGVTQTPRYLIKTRGQQVTLSCSPISGHRSVSWYQQTPGQGLQFLFEYFSETQRNKGNFPGRFSGRQFSNSRSEMNVSTLELGDSALYLCASSLGQGEGTDTQYFGPGTRLTVL.